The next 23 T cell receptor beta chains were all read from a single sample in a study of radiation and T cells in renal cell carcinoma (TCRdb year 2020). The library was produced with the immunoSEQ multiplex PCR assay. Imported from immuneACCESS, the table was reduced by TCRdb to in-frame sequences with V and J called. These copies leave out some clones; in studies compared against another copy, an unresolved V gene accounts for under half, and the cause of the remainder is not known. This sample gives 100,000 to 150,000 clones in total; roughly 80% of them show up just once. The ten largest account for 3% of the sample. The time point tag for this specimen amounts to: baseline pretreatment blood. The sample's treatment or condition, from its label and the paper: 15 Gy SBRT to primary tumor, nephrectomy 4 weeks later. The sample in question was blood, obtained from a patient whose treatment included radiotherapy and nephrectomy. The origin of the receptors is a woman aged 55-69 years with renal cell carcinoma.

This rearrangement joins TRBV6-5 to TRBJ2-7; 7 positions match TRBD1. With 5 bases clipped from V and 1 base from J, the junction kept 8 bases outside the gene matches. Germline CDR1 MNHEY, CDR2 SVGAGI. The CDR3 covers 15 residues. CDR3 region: CASSGDRALSYEQYF. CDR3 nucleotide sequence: TGTGCCAGCAGTGGGGACAGAGCCCTTTCCTACGAGCAGTACTTC.

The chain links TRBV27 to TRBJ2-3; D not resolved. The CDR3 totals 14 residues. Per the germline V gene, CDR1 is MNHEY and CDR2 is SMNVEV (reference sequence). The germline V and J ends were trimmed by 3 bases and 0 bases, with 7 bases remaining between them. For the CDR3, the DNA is TGTGCCAGCAGTTTCTACTCTAGCACAGATACGCAGTATTTT. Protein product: CASSFYSSTDTQYF.

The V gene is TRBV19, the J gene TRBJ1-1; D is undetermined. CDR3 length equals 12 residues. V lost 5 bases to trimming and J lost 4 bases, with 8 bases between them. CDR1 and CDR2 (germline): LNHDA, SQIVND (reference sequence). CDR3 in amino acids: CASSWAGTEAFF. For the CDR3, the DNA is TGTGCCAGTAGTTGGGCCGGCACTGAAGCTTTCTTT.

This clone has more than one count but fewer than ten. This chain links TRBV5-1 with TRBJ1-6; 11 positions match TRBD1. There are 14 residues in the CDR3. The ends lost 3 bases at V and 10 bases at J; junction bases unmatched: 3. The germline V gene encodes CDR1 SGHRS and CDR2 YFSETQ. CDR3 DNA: TGCGCCAGCAGCTCGGGACAGGGGGGATCACCCCTCCACTTT. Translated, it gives CASSSGQGGSPLHF.

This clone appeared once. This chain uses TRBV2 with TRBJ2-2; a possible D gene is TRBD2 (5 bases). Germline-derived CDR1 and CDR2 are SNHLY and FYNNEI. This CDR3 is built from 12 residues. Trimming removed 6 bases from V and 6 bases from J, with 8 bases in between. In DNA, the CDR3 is TGTGCCAGCAGCGCGGGTTCCGGGGAGCTGTTTTTT. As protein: CASSAGSGELFF.

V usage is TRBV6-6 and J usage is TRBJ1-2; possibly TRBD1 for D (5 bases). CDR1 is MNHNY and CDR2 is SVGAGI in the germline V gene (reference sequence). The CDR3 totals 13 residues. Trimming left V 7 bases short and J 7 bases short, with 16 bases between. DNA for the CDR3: TGTGCCAGCAACGATCCCTGGGGCGGTGGCTACACCTTC. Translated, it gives CASNDPWGGGYTF.

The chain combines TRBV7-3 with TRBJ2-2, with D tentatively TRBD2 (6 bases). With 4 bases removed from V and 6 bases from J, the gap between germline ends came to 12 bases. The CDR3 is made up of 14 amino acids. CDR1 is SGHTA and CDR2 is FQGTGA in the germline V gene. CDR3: CASSSYPGAGELFF. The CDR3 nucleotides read TGTGCCAGCAGCTCCTACCCGGGGGCCGGGGAGCTGTTTTTT.

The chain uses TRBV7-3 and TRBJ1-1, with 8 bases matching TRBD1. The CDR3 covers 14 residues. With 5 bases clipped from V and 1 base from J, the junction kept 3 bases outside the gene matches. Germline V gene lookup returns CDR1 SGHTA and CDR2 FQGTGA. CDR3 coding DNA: TGTGCCAGCAGCCCCGGACAGGGGAACACTGAAGCTTTCTTT. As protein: CASSPGQGNTEAFF.

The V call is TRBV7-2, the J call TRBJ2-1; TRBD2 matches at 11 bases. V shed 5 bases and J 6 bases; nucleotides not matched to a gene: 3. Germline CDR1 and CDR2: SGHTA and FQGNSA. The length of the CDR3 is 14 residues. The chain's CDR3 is CASSTGLAVNEQFF. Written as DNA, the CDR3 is TGTGCCAGCAGCACGGGACTAGCGGTCAATGAGCAGTTCTTC.

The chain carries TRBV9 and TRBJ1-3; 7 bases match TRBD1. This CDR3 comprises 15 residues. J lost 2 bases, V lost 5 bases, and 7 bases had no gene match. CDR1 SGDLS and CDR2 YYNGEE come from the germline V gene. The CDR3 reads CASRPPGQTGNTIYF. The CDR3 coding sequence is TGTGCCAGCAGACCTCCGGGACAGACTGGAAACACCATATATTTT.

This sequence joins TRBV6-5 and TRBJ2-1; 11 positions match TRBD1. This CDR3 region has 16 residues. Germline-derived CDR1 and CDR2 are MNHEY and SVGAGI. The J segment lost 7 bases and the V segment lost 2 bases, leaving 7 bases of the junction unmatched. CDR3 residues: CASSYGRTGGGNEQFF. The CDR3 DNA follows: TGTGCCAGCAGTTACGGACGGACAGGGGGCGGAAATGAGCAGTTCTTC.

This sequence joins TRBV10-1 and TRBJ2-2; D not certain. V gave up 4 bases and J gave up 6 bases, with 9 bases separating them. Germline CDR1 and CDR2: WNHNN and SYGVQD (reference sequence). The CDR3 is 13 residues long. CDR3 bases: TGCGCCAGCAGTGGGGCATGGGCCGGGGAGCTGTTTTTT. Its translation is CASSGAWAGELFF.

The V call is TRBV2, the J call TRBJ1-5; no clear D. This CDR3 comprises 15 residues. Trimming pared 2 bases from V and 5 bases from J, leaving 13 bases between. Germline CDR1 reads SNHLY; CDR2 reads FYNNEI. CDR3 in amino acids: CASSEFIAGYQPQHF. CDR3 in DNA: TGTGCCAGCAGTGAATTTATTGCTGGATATCAGCCCCAGCATTTT.

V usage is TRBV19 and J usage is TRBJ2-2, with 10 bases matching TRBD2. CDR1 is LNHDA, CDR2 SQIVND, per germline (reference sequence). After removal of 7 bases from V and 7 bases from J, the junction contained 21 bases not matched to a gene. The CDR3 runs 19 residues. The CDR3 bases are TGTGCCAGTACCATGGACAGGGAGTCTAGCGGGAGTCGGGTCGGGGAGCTGTTTTTT. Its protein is CASTMDRESSGSRVGELFF.

CDR3 region: CSALQVGELFF. In DNA form, the CDR3 reads TGCAGTGCTCTGCAGGTCGGGGAGCTGTTTTTT. This sequence joins TRBV20-1 and TRBJ2-2; no clear D gene. V gave up 5 bases and J gave up 7 bases, with 8 bases separating them. Looked up from germline, CDR1 is DFQATT and CDR2 is SNEGSKA (reference sequence). This CDR3 spans 11 amino acids.

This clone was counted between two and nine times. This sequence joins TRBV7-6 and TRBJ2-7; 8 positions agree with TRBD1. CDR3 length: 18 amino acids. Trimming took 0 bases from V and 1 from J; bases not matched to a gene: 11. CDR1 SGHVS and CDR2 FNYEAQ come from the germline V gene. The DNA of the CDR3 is TGTGCCAGCAGCTTAGCCGCCTCCAGGGGGCGATTTTCCTACGAGCAGTACTTC. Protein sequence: CASSLAASRGRFSYEQYF.

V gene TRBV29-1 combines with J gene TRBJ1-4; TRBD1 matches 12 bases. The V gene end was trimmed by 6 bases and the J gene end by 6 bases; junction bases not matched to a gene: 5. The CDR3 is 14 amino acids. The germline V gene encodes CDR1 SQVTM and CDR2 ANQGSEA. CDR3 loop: CSVGGQGAHEKLFF. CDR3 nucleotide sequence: TGCAGCGTGGGGGGACAGGGGGCTCATGAAAAACTGTTTTTT.

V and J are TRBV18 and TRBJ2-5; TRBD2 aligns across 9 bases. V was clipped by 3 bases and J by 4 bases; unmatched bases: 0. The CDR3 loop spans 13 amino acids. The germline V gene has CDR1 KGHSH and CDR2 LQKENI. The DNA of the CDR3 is TGTGCCAGCTCACCTAGCGGGGGAGAGACCCAGTACTTC. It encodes CASSPSGGETQYF.

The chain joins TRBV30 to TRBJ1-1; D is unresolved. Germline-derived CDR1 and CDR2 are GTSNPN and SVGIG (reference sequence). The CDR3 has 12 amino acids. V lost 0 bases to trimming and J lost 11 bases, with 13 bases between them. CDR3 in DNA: TGTGCCTGGAGTGTAATGGAGGCCTTGGCTTTCTTT. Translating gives CAWSVMEALAFF.

This chain's CDR3 is CASPGTNTGELFF. The CDR3 nucleotides are TGTGCCAGTCCAGGGACGAACACCGGGGAGCTGTTTTTT. This sequence joins TRBV27 and TRBJ2-2; D may be TRBD1 (5 bases). The CDR3 consists of 13 residues. V lost 9 bases to trimming and J lost 0 bases, with 8 bases between them. Germline values: CDR1 MNHEY, CDR2 SMNVEV (reference sequence).

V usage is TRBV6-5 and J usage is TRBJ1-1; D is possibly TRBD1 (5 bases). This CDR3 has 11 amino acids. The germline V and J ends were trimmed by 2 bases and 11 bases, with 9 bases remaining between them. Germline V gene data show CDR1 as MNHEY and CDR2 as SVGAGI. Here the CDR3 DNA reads TGTGCCAGCAGTTACGGGGCTGTGGCTTTCTTT. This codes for CASSYGAVAFF.

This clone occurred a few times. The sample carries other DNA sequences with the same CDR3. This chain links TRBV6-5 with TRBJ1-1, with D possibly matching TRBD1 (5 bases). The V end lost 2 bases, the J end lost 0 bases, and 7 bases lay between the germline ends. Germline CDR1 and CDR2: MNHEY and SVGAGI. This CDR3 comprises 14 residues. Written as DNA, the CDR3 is TGTGCCAGCAGTTACGGGACCTTGAACACTGAAGCTTTCTTT. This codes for CASSYGTLNTEAFF.

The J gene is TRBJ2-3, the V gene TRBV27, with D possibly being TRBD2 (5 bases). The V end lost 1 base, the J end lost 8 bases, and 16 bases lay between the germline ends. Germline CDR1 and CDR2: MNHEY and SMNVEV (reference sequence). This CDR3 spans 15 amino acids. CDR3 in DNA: TGTGCCAGCAGTTTATGGTCCGATACACGGGGTACGCAGTATTTT. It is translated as CASSLWSDTRGTQYF.